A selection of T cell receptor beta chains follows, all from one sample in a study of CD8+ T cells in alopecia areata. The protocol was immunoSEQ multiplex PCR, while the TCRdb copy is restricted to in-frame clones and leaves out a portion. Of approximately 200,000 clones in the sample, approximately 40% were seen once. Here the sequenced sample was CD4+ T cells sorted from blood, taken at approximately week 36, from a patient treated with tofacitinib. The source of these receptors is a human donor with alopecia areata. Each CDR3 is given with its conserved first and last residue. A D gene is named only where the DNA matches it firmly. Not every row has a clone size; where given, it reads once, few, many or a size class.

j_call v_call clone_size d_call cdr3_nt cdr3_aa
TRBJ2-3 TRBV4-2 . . TGTGCCAGCAGCCAAGTGGTTACTACAGATACGCAGTATTTT CASSQVVTTDTQYF
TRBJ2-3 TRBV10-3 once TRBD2 TGTGCCGCCGCTAGCGGTAGCACAGATACGCAGTATTTT CAAASGSTDTQYF
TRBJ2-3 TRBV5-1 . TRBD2 TGCGCCAGCAGCCTCGTATCCTCCGGGACTAGCGGGAGGGCCTCAGATACGCAGTATTTT CASSLVSSGTSGRASDTQYF
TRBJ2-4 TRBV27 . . TGTGCCAGCAGGGGATGGGGGGACGAGGGCAAAAACATTCAGTACTTC CASRGWGDEGKNIQYF
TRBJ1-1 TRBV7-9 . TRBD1 TGTGCCAGCAGCCGGACAGGGTTTGAAGCTTTCTTT CASSRTGFEAFF
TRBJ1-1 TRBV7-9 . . TGTGCCAGCAGCTTAGCTGTTGAAGCTTTCTTT CASSLAVEAFF
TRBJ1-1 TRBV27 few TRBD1 TGTGCCGCCGGGGGGGACAGGAGGGCTGAAGCTTTCTTT CAAGGDRRAEAFF
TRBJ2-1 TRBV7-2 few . TGTGCCAGCAGCTATAGCTTGGGAGGAACAGTTTCCAATGAGCAGTTCTTC CASSYSLGGTVSNEQFF
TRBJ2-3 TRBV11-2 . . TGTGCCAGCAGTCCTCAGGTGGATACGCAGTATTTT CASSPQVDTQYF
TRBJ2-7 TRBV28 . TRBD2 TGTGCCAGCAGTTTCGGGGGGAGCTCCTACGAGCAGTACTTC CASSFGGSSYEQYF
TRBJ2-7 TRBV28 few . TGTGCCAGCAGACCCAGCGGAAAATCCTACGAGCAGTACTTC CASRPSGKSYEQYF
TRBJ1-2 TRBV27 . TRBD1 TGTGCCAGCAGTTTATGGGCCGGGACAGGGGCCTTAGGATGGGGTGGCTACACCTTC CASSLWAGTGALGWGGYTF
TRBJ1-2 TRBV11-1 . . TGTGCCAGCAGCCAAGGGTTACTCTATGGCTACACCTTC CASSQGLLYGYTF
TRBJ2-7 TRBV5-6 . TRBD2 TGTGCCAGCAGCCCACAAGCGGGACTAGCGGGAGAATCGGACGAGCAGTACTTC CASSPQAGLAGESDEQYF
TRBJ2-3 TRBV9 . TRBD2 TGTGCCAGCAGCGTAGGAGGAGCGGGGGAGTACACAGATACGCAGTATTTT CASSVGGAGEYTDTQYF
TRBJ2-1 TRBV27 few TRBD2 TGTGCCAGCAGGGGGGATGGGAGGGGTTCCTACAATGAGCAGTTCTTC CASRGDGRGSYNEQFF
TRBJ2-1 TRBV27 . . TGTGCCAGCAGTTTATCTTCTCGATACAATGAGCAGTTCTTC CASSLSSRYNEQFF
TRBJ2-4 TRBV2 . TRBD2 TGTGCCAGCAGTGAGAGAGGGACTAGCGGGAGAGAGTACTTC CASSERGTSGREYF
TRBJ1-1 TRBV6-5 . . TGTGCCAGCAGTGGGTCCAGGGGCACTGAAGCTTTCTTT CASSGSRGTEAFF
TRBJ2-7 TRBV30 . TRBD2 TGTGCCTGGATGCCTAGCGGGGCCTACGAGCAGTACTTC CAWMPSGAYEQYF
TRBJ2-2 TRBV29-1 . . TGCAGCGGGATTAGCCCCGCCGGGGAGCTGTTTTTT CSGISPAGELFF
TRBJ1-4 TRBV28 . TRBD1 TGTGCCAGCAGTCTTCCGGGACAGGGTTGGTCTAGACTGTTTTTT CASSLPGQGWSRLFF
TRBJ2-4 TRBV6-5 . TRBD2 TGTGCCAGCAGCCGGGGGGGAGCCAAAAACATTCAGTACTTC CASSRGGAKNIQYF
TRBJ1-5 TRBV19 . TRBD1 TGTGCCAGTAGCTCCGGACAGGGGAGCAATCAGCCCCAGCATTTT CASSSGQGSNQPQHF
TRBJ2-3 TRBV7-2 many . TGTGCCAGCAGCTTAGCGGGGCGCACAGATACGCAGTATTTT CASSLAGRTDTQYF
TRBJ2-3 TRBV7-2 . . TGTGCCAGCAGGTCGGCAGGGGGGGGAGATACGCAGTATTTT CASRSAGGGDTQYF
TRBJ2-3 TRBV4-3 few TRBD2 TGCGCCAGCAGCCGGACTAGCGGCACAGATACGCAGTATTTT CASSRTSGTDTQYF
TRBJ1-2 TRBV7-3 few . TGTGCCAGCAGCTTAGACCCGGGAAGTAACTATGGCTACACCTTC CASSLDPGSNYGYTF
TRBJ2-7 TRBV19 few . TGTGCCACCCCGACGGACTACGAGCAGTACTTC CATPTDYEQYF
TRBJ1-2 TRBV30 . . TGTGCCTGGATGGACCGGCGACACTCTAACTATGGCTACACCTTC CAWMDRRHSNYGYTF
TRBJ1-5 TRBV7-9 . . TGTGCCAGCAGCTTCTCCGGGCCGACTAGCAATCAGCCCCAGCATTTT CASSFSGPTSNQPQHF
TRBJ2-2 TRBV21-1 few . TGTGCCAGCAGCAAAGCTTGGTCGGGCGGGAGGGCCCTTTGCGGGGAGCTGTTTTTT CASSKAWSGGRALCGELFF
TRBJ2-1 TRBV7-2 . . TGTGCCAGCAGCTTAACCCCTACCAATGAGCAGTTCTTC CASSLTPTNEQFF
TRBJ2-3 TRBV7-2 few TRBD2 TGTGCCAGCAGCTGGACTAGCGGGTCTGGGGATACGCAGTATTTT CASSWTSGSGDTQYF
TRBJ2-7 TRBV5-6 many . TGTGCCAGCAGCACCTCAAAAGGCGAGCAGTACTTC CASSTSKGEQYF
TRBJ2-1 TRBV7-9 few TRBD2 TGTGCCAGCAGCTTAGGGGCTAGCGGGAGACTCTCCTACAATGAGCAGTTCTTC CASSLGASGRLSYNEQFF
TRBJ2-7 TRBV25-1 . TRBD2 TGTGCCAGCAGTGCCACGGGAGGGGGGTCCTACGAGCAGTACTTC CASSATGGGSYEQYF
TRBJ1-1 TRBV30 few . TGTGCCTGGAGTTTAAGGGGAAACACTGAAGCTTTCTTT CAWSLRGNTEAFF
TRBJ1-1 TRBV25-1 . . TGTGCCAGCAGTCCGGGGCAAGGGACTGAAGCTTTCTTT CASSPGQGTEAFF
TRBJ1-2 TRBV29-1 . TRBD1 TGCAGCGCGATCCCGGACAGGGGGGACTATGGCTACACCTTC CSAIPDRGDYGYTF
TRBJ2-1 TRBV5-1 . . TGCGCCAGCAGCTTGGGGGTCCACACAGACTACAATGAGCAGTTCTTC CASSLGVHTDYNEQFF
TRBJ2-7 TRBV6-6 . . TGTGCCAGCAGTTACACTGACGGACGCTACGAGCAGTACTTC CASSYTDGRYEQYF
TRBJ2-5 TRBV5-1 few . TGCGCCAGCAGCTTGGCCGGGACCGCGACCGGGGAGACCCAGTACTTC CASSLAGTATGETQYF
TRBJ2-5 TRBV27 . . TGTGCCAGCAGTACCAGAGGTCCGGCCCAAGAGACCCAGTACTTC CASSTRGPAQETQYF
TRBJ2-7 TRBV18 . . TGTGCCAGCTCACCCGTCTACTCAGGCTACGAGCAGTACTTC CASSPVYSGYEQYF